The rows below give T cell receptor beta chains drawn from one sample of a study of cytomegalovirus exposure and HLA in healthy donors. Measured with immunoSEQ multiplex PCR; TCRdb has only the in-frame clones, and not every one. The table shows over 90,000 clones, with 65% to 80% occurring only once. Sequencing was performed on PBMCs. The origin of the receptors is a woman younger than 30 in good health and CMV-seropositive. Each CDR3 is given with its conserved first and last residue. The order of the fields is CDR3 length, J gene, clone size, V gene, D gene, CDR3 protein, CDR3 DNA. A D gene is named only where the DNA matches it firmly. Size tells how often a clone was seen (once, few, many) or the class of an expanded clone, and some rows leave it out.

>17|TRBJ2-7|NA|TRBV4-1|TRBD2
CASSQDWASGAPYEQYF
TGCGCCAGCAGCCAAGATTGGGCTAGCGGGGCTCCCTACGAGCAGTACTTC
>15|TRBJ1-2|once|TRBV10-3|NA
CAISESGSSSNGYTF
TGTGCCATCAGTGAGTCGGGCAGCTCCTCCAATGGCTACACCTTC
>13|TRBJ1-1|NA|TRBV19|NA
CASSIRENTEAFF
TGTGCCAGTAGTATTCGGGAGAACACTGAAGCTTTCTTT
>16|TRBJ1-5|once|TRBV7-9|NA
CASSPGGVDSNQPQHF
TGTGCCAGCAGCCCAGGCGGGGTGGACAGCAATCAGCCCCAGCATTTT
>13|TRBJ2-7|NA|TRBV2|NA
CASTQTVLYEQYF
TGTGCCAGCACACAGACGGTACTCTACGAGCAGTACTTC
>15|TRBJ1-1|NA|TRBV10-3|NA
CAISEPTGGNTEAFF
TGTGCCATCAGTGAGCCGACCGGGGGGAACACTGAAGCTTTCTTT
>14|TRBJ1-1|NA|TRBV5-4|TRBD1
CASSWGQMNTEAFF
TGTGCCAGCAGTTGGGGACAGATGAACACTGAAGCTTTCTTT
>17|TRBJ2-3|NA|TRBV9|TRBD2
CASGRSPRGVGTDTQYF
TGTGCCAGCGGAAGATCGCCGCGGGGGGTCGGCACAGATACGCAGTATTTT
>12|TRBJ1-2|NA|TRBV28|NA
CASSWTDYGYTF
TGTGCCAGCAGCTGGACAGACTATGGCTACACCTTC
>17|TRBJ1-6|NA|TRBV6-4|TRBD1
CASSDSAGGSGNSPLHF
TGTGCCAGCAGTGACTCGGCAGGGGGCTCGGGCAATTCACCCCTCCACTTT
>13|TRBJ1-2|NA|TRBV15|NA
CATSPHGGNGYTF
TGTGCCACCAGCCCCCACGGGGGGAATGGCTACACCTTC
>13|TRBJ2-7|NA|TRBV4-2|NA
CASSQDNSDEQYF
TGTGCCAGCAGCCAAGATAATTCGGACGAGCAGTACTTC
>16|TRBJ1-5|NA|TRBV6-6|NA
CASRGGVLGGNQPQHF
TGTGCCAGCAGGGGGGGGGTATTGGGCGGCAATCAGCCCCAGCATTTT
>15|TRBJ2-5|NA|TRBV4-2|TRBD2
CASSPGLAGKETQYF
TGTGCCAGCAGTCCCGGACTAGCGGGGAAAGAGACCCAGTACTTC
>13|TRBJ1-2|NA|TRBV5-1|NA
CASSPEGEYGYTF
TGCGCCAGCAGCCCTGAGGGGGAGTATGGCTACACCTTC
>14|TRBJ2-2|NA|TRBV6-5|NA
CASRSSGNTGELFF
TGTGCCAGCAGAAGTAGCGGAAACACCGGGGAGCTGTTTTTT
>15|TRBJ2-1|few|TRBV5-1|TRBD2
CASSLEAGVVNEQFF
TGCGCCAGCAGCTTGGAGGCGGGAGTGGTCAATGAGCAGTTCTTC
>14|TRBJ2-3|NA|TRBV30|NA
CAWSPGGTGDTQYF
TGTGCCTGGAGTCCAGGAGGGACCGGGGATACGCAGTATTTT
>14|TRBJ1-2|NA|TRBV6-5|NA
CASSRTGGNYGYTF
TGTGCCAGCAGCCGGACGGGGGGTAACTATGGCTACACCTTC
>13|TRBJ1-2|NA|TRBV5-5|NA
CASSLVQNYGYTF
TGTGCCAGCAGCTTGGTACAGAACTATGGCTACACCTTC
>15|TRBJ1-3|once|TRBV5-1|NA
CASSLDGKSGNTIYF
TGCGCCAGCAGCTTGGATGGTAAGAGTGGAAACACCATATATTTT
>13|TRBJ1-3|NA|TRBV6-1|NA
CASTTGSGNTIYF
TGTGCCAGCACAACAGGGTCTGGAAACACCATATATTTT
>16|TRBJ1-2|NA|TRBV6-1|NA
CASSEAGTSHNYGYTF
TGTGCCAGCAGTGAAGCCGGGACATCTCATAACTATGGCTACACCTTC
>14|TRBJ1-3|few|TRBV6-1|TRBD1
CASSEDRGGNTIYF
TGTGCCAGCAGTGAGGACAGGGGTGGAAACACCATATATTTT
>14|TRBJ2-5|NA|TRBV10-1|TRBD2
CASSNGGSQETQYF
TGCGCCAGCAGTAACGGGGGGAGCCAAGAGACCCAGTACTTC
>13|TRBJ2-7|NA|TRBV7-3|NA
CASSPDKSYEQYF
TGTGCCAGCAGCCCGGACAAGTCCTACGAGCAGTACTTC
>15|TRBJ1-4|NA|TRBV5-3|NA
CARSFGGATNEKLFF
TGTGCCAGAAGCTTTGGGGGGGCAACTAATGAAAAACTGTTTTTT
>16|TRBJ1-2|NA|TRBV5-1|TRBD1
CASSLTGGDTNYGYTF
TGCGCCAGCAGCCTGACAGGGGGCGATACTAACTATGGCTACACCTTC
>18|TRBJ2-5|NA|TRBV27|TRBD2
CASTPTGTSGGVKETQYF
TGTGCCAGCACTCCCACCGGGACTAGCGGGGGGGTAAAAGAGACCCAGTACTTC
>15|TRBJ2-3|NA|TRBV5-6|NA
CASSFGQRGPREQYF
TGTGCCAGCAGCTTTGGACAGCGGGGACCCAGAGAGCAGTATTTT
>15|TRBJ1-1|NA|TRBV5-1|TRBD1
CASSATPGQATEAFF
TGCGCCAGCAGCGCTACACCGGGACAGGCAACTGAAGCTTTCTTT
>15|TRBJ1-6|NA|TRBV5-1|NA
CASTLAGADNSPLHF
TGCGCCAGCACCCTCGCTGGGGCAGATAATTCACCCCTCCACTTT
>15|TRBJ1-2|NA|TRBV28|NA
CASSLEPGGRYGYTF
TGTGCCAGCAGTTTAGAGCCCGGTGGGCGTTATGGCTACACCTTC
>16|TRBJ2-7|NA|TRBV7-2|TRBD2
CASSLGGGAGLPEQYF
TGTGCCAGCAGCTTAGGAGGTGGAGCGGGATTGCCCGAGCAGTACTTC
>13|TRBJ1-6|NA|TRBV27|NA
CASSFADISPLHF
TGTGCCAGCAGTTTTGCGGATATATCACCCCTCCACTTT
>13|TRBJ2-7|NA|TRBV6-6|TRBD2
CASRTSGLYEQYF
TGTGCCAGCAGGACTAGCGGGCTCTACGAGCAGTACTTC
>16|TRBJ2-7|NA|TRBV6-6|TRBD2
CASSYQIGRGDYEQYF
TGTGCCAGCAGTTACCAAATCGGGCGGGGGGACTACGAGCAGTACTTC
>15|TRBJ1-5|NA|TRBV9|NA
CASSVDGHSNQPQHF
TGTGCCAGCAGCGTAGATGGGCATAGCAATCAGCCCCAGCATTTT
>14|TRBJ2-7|few|TRBV7-9|NA
CSSSSTQGSGEQYF
TGTTCCAGCAGCTCGACTCAGGGTTCAGGCGAGCAGTACTTC
>19|TRBJ2-1|few|TRBV7-3|TRBD2
CASSYLGSGLAGVYNEQFF
TGTGCCAGCAGCTACCTCGGATCGGGGCTAGCGGGGGTCTACAATGAGCAGTTCTTC
>12|TRBJ1-1|NA|TRBV13|NA
CASSLEEPEAFF
TGTGCCAGCAGCTTAGAGGAGCCTGAAGCTTTCTTT
>15|TRBJ2-1|NA|TRBV27|TRBD2
CASSLSSRGDNEQFF
TGTGCCAGCAGTTTATCGAGCCGGGGGGACAATGAGCAGTTCTTC